The rows below give T cell receptor beta chains drawn from one sample of a study of cytomegalovirus exposure and HLA in healthy donors. Generated by immunoSEQ multiplex PCR, the TCRdb table keeps only in-frame clones and is missing some. Among tens of thousands of clones listed, about 96% were seen once. Material: PBMCs. The receptor set was obtained from a man aged 18 to 29 in good health and CMV-seropositive. Both conserved end residues are part of each CDR3. Fields, in order: V gene, D gene, clone size, J gene, CDR3 DNA, CDR3 protein. D genes are given only for firm matches. The size field is filled for only some rows; it gives once, few, many or a size class.

v_call: TRBV15
d_call: TRBD1
clone_size: few
j_call: TRBJ2-7
cdr3_nt: TGTGCCACCAGCAGAGGACAGGGTGGGCGCGAGCAGTACTTC
cdr3_aa: CATSRGQGGREQYF

v_call: TRBV5-6
d_call: TRBD2
clone_size: NA
j_call: TRBJ2-5
cdr3_nt: TGTGCCAGCAGCTCAGCGGGAGTGCGGCAAGAGACCCAGTACTTC
cdr3_aa: CASSSAGVRQETQYF

v_call: TRBV19
d_call: TRBD1
clone_size: NA
j_call: TRBJ2-1
cdr3_nt: TGTGCCAGTAGTACCCAGGGGGTTGAGCAGTTCTTC
cdr3_aa: CASSTQGVEQFF

v_call: TRBV7-9
d_call: NA
clone_size: once
j_call: TRBJ1-1
cdr3_nt: TGTGCCAGCAGCTCGACAGCCCCGCCGAACACTGAAGCTTTCTTT
cdr3_aa: CASSSTAPPNTEAFF

v_call: TRBV15
d_call: NA
clone_size: NA
j_call: TRBJ2-3
cdr3_nt: TGTGCCACCAGCAGAGATCTAGCGTGGGGCGCAGATACGCAGTATTTT
cdr3_aa: CATSRDLAWGADTQYF

v_call: TRBV5-1
d_call: NA
clone_size: NA
j_call: TRBJ1-4
cdr3_nt: TGCGCCAGCAGCCCCGTGGGAGAGGCTGAAAAACTGTTTTTT
cdr3_aa: CASSPVGEAEKLFF

v_call: TRBV18
d_call: TRBD1
clone_size: NA
j_call: TRBJ1-5
cdr3_nt: TGTGCCAGCTCACCACGCCAGGGGGCTAATCAGCCCCAGCATTTT
cdr3_aa: CASSPRQGANQPQHF

v_call: TRBV27
d_call: TRBD1
clone_size: NA
j_call: TRBJ2-2
cdr3_nt: TGTGCCAGCAGTCCGGAGGGGACAGGGGGTACGGGGGAGCTGTTTTTT
cdr3_aa: CASSPEGTGGTGELFF

v_call: TRBV7-9
d_call: NA
clone_size: NA
j_call: TRBJ2-3
cdr3_nt: TGTGCCAGCACCGGACTGGCTGCCGCAGATACGCAGTATTTT
cdr3_aa: CASTGLAAADTQYF

v_call: TRBV6-1
d_call: NA
clone_size: NA
j_call: TRBJ2-7
cdr3_nt: TGTGCCAGCAGGGAGATGGATAAACTAGGCGAGCAGTACTTC
cdr3_aa: CASREMDKLGEQYF

v_call: TRBV19
d_call: TRBD1
clone_size: NA
j_call: TRBJ2-1
cdr3_nt: TGTGCCAGTAGTAGGGACAGGGGGGTCGATGAGCAGTTCTTC
cdr3_aa: CASSRDRGVDEQFF

v_call: TRBV27
d_call: NA
clone_size: NA
j_call: TRBJ1-1
cdr3_nt: TGTGCCAGCAGTTTGGGCGTGGACAATTTTGAAGCTTTCTTT
cdr3_aa: CASSLGVDNFEAFF

v_call: TRBV11-2
d_call: TRBD1
clone_size: NA
j_call: TRBJ1-3
cdr3_nt: TGTGCCACAGGGGGGAACTCTGGAAACACCATATATTTT
cdr3_aa: CATGGNSGNTIYF

v_call: TRBV7-9
d_call: NA
clone_size: NA
j_call: TRBJ1-4
cdr3_nt: TGTGCCAGCAGCCAGGACAGAGGGGAAAAACTGTTTTTT
cdr3_aa: CASSQDRGEKLFF

v_call: TRBV14
d_call: NA
clone_size: NA
j_call: TRBJ1-5
cdr3_nt: TGTGCCAGCAGCCCAAGAGATAGCAATCAGCCCCAGCATTTT
cdr3_aa: CASSPRDSNQPQHF

v_call: TRBV5-5
d_call: TRBD2
clone_size: NA
j_call: TRBJ2-1
cdr3_nt: TGTGCCAGCAGCTTGGCCACAGCGGGAGCCTTCATACTACGCTACAATGAGCAGTTCTTC
cdr3_aa: CASSLATAGAFILRYNEQFF

v_call: TRBV4-2
d_call: NA
clone_size: NA
j_call: TRBJ1-2
cdr3_nt: TGTGCCAGCAGCCAAGCCGTCCAGGGCGGTTATGGCTACACCTTC
cdr3_aa: CASSQAVQGGYGYTF

v_call: TRBV5-5
d_call: NA
clone_size: NA
j_call: TRBJ1-1
cdr3_nt: TGTGCCAGCAGCTTGGACATCGGGGGAATGAACACTGAAGCTTTCTTT
cdr3_aa: CASSLDIGGMNTEAFF

v_call: TRBV9
d_call: NA
clone_size: NA
j_call: TRBJ1-4
cdr3_nt: TGTGCCAGCAGCGGAAGGGGCATACCTGATGAAAAACTGTTTTTT
cdr3_aa: CASSGRGIPDEKLFF

v_call: TRBV2
d_call: TRBD1
clone_size: NA
j_call: TRBJ1-3
cdr3_nt: TGTGCCAGCGTCCGGAGGACAGGGGTTGGAAACACCATATATTTT
cdr3_aa: CASVRRTGVGNTIYF

v_call: TRBV12-5
d_call: TRBD2
clone_size: NA
j_call: TRBJ2-3
cdr3_nt: TGTGCTAGTGGTTTGGTACCCGGACTAGCGGGGGTAGATACGCAGTATTTT
cdr3_aa: CASGLVPGLAGVDTQYF

v_call: TRBV5-5
d_call: TRBD1
clone_size: NA
j_call: TRBJ1-1
cdr3_nt: TGTGCCAGCAGCAGACAGGGGGATACTGAAGCTTTCTTT
cdr3_aa: CASSRQGDTEAFF

v_call: TRBV6-1
d_call: NA
clone_size: NA
j_call: TRBJ2-7
cdr3_nt: TGTGCCAGCAGTGCCAGGGGTCCCCCCTACGAGCAGTACTTC
cdr3_aa: CASSARGPPYEQYF

v_call: TRBV27
d_call: NA
clone_size: NA
j_call: TRBJ2-4
cdr3_nt: TGTGCCAGCAGATCAGACTACCCGGCCAAAAACATTCAGTACTTC
cdr3_aa: CASRSDYPAKNIQYF

v_call: TRBV7-6
d_call: NA
clone_size: NA
j_call: TRBJ2-7
cdr3_nt: TGTGCCAGCAGCCCGGAGGGGGGGCCCTACGAGCAGTACTTC
cdr3_aa: CASSPEGGPYEQYF

v_call: TRBV6-5
d_call: NA
clone_size: once
j_call: TRBJ2-2
cdr3_nt: TGTGCCAGCAGTTACCTGGGACAAACCACCGGGGAGCTGTTTTTT
cdr3_aa: CASSYLGQTTGELFF

v_call: TRBV5-1
d_call: TRBD1
clone_size: NA
j_call: TRBJ1-1
cdr3_nt: TGCGCCAGCAGCTTAGGACAGGGGTACTCTGAAGCTTTCTTT
cdr3_aa: CASSLGQGYSEAFF

v_call: TRBV7-6
d_call: NA
clone_size: once
j_call: TRBJ2-3
cdr3_nt: TGTGCCAGCAGCTTAGCGGGAGATCGGGATACGCAGTATTTT
cdr3_aa: CASSLAGDRDTQYF

v_call: TRBV6-1
d_call: NA
clone_size: NA
j_call: TRBJ1-5
cdr3_nt: TGTGCCAGCAGTGGGCAGGGGAGCAATCAGCCCCAGCATTTT
cdr3_aa: CASSGQGSNQPQHF

v_call: TRBV19
d_call: NA
clone_size: NA
j_call: TRBJ2-3
cdr3_nt: TGTGCCAGTAGTATCACAGGGACACCCACAGATACGCAGTATTTT
cdr3_aa: CASSITGTPTDTQYF

v_call: TRBV19
d_call: TRBD1
clone_size: NA
j_call: TRBJ1-1
cdr3_nt: TGTGCCAGTAGTCCCGGACAGGCCACTGAAGCTTTCTTT
cdr3_aa: CASSPGQATEAFF

v_call: TRBV2
d_call: TRBD1
clone_size: NA
j_call: TRBJ2-1
cdr3_nt: TGTGCCGGCAGGGGACAGGGCCCCTACAATGAGCAGTTCTTC
cdr3_aa: CAGRGQGPYNEQFF

v_call: TRBV5-1
d_call: NA
clone_size: NA
j_call: TRBJ2-5
cdr3_nt: TGCGCCAGCAGCTCGAGGGGCGGACAGTTACAAGAGACCCAGTACTTC
cdr3_aa: CASSSRGGQLQETQYF

v_call: TRBV6-5
d_call: TRBD1
clone_size: NA
j_call: TRBJ1-2
cdr3_nt: TGTGCCAGCAGTTACGGACAGGGGGCGAACTATGGCTACACCTTC
cdr3_aa: CASSYGQGANYGYTF

v_call: TRBV4-1
d_call: NA
clone_size: NA
j_call: TRBJ1-5
cdr3_nt: TGCGCCAGCAGTTCTGGGGGGGGTAATCAGCCCCAGCATTTT
cdr3_aa: CASSSGGGNQPQHF

v_call: TRBV5-1
d_call: TRBD2
clone_size: once
j_call: TRBJ2-5
cdr3_nt: TGCGCCAGCAGCGGAAGCTTTCGGGAGGACCAGTACTTC
cdr3_aa: CASSGSFREDQYF

v_call: TRBV2
d_call: NA
clone_size: NA
j_call: TRBJ1-1
cdr3_nt: TGTGCCAGCAGTAAGGACAGTGGTGGCACTGAAGCTTTCTTT
cdr3_aa: CASSKDSGGTEAFF

v_call: TRBV4-1
d_call: NA
clone_size: NA
j_call: TRBJ2-7
cdr3_nt: TGCGCCAGCAGCCAAGGCGGGTCCGAGCAGTACTTC
cdr3_aa: CASSQGGSEQYF

v_call: TRBV9
d_call: NA
clone_size: NA
j_call: TRBJ2-1
cdr3_nt: TGTGCCAGCAGCGATGAGGGGGATGAGCAGTTCTTC
cdr3_aa: CASSDEGDEQFF

v_call: TRBV28
d_call: NA
clone_size: NA
j_call: TRBJ2-5
cdr3_nt: TGTGCCAGCAGCCGGATCTCGGGGGGCCTCCTCGAAGAGACCCAGTACTTC
cdr3_aa: CASSRISGGLLEETQYF

v_call: TRBV10-2
d_call: TRBD2
clone_size: NA
j_call: TRBJ2-1
cdr3_nt: TGCGCCAGTAGACTAGCGGGTTTAGCGGAGGAGTTCTTC
cdr3_aa: CASRLAGLAEEFF

v_call: TRBV29-1
d_call: NA
clone_size: NA
j_call: TRBJ1-1
cdr3_nt: TGCAGCGTTTGGCTGAACACTGAAGCTTTCTTT
cdr3_aa: CSVWLNTEAFF

v_call: TRBV7-8
d_call: TRBD1
clone_size: NA
j_call: TRBJ1-1
cdr3_nt: TGTGCCAGCAGCCCTCGGACAGGGCAGAACGCTGAAGCTTTCTTT
cdr3_aa: CASSPRTGQNAEAFF

v_call: TRBV29-1
d_call: TRBD1
clone_size: NA
j_call: TRBJ2-1
cdr3_nt: TGCAGCGTCTCCCGGGACAGGGAGTACAATGAGCAGTTCTTC
cdr3_aa: CSVSRDREYNEQFF

v_call: TRBV7-2
d_call: NA
clone_size: NA
j_call: TRBJ2-1
cdr3_nt: TGTGCCAGCACACCTGGGCGCAATGAGCAGTTCTTC
cdr3_aa: CASTPGRNEQFF